These T cell receptor beta chains were read from a single sample in a study of blood T cells in healthy people across ages. Each CDR3 protein is one row after TCRdb ran MiXCR on the 5' RACE reads. The sample carries around 800,000 distinct CDR3 sequences, roughly 26% recorded once. The same sample was also studied in work on T cells of mothers and their children.

Specimen: blood. Receptor source: a boy under 18 in good health. Both conserved end residues are part of each CDR3. The D gene is left open where the match is weak. Clone size, where shown, is once, few, many, or a class for clones that have expanded.

clone_size	d_call	v_call	j_call	cdr3_aa	cdr3_nt
.	TRBD2	TRBV6-1	TRBJ2-7	CASNSFGGGWSYEQYF	TGTGCCAGCAACAGTTTCGGGGGGGGGTGGTCCTACGAGCAGTACTTC
.	.	TRBV20-1	TRBJ2-7	CSATGNSYEQYF	TGCAGTGCTACAGGGAACTCCTACGAGCAGTACTTC
once	.	TRBV29-1	TRBJ1-1	CSVGSGLNTEAFF	TGCAGCGTTGGTTCTGGGTTGAACACTGAAGCTTTCTTT
.	.	TRBV6-1	TRBJ2-5	CASSEARMDGETQYF	TGTGCCAGCAGTGAAGCGCGGATGGATGGGGAGACCCAGTACTTC
.	TRBD1	TRBV14	TRBJ2-7	CASSQGRGPYYEQYF	TGTGCCAGCAGCCAAGGCAGGGGGCCCTACTACGAGCAGTACTTC
few	.	TRBV4-2	TRBJ1-2	CASSQESPKGYTF	TGTGCCAGCAGCCAAGAATCACCTAAAGGCTACACCTTC
.	TRBD2	TRBV12-3/TRBV12-4	TRBJ2-7	CASKGPGLVFNHEQYF	TGTGCCAGCAAGGGTCCGGGACTAGTCTTTAACCACGAGCAGTACTTC
.	TRBD1	TRBV29-1	TRBJ2-7	CSAGTGGGPYEQYF	TGCAGCGCAGGGACAGGAGGAGGGCCCTACGAGCAGTACTTC
once	TRBD2	TRBV28	TRBJ2-7	CASYPAGLSTYEQYF	TGTGCCAGCTACCCAGCGGGACTCTCCACCTACGAGCAGTACTTC
many	.	TRBV5-6	TRBJ1-5	CASSLAQPQHF	TGTGCCAGCAGCTTGGCCCAGCCCCAGCATTTT
few	TRBD1	TRBV6-6	TRBJ2-6	CASSADRAGANVPTF	TGTGCCAGCAGTGCGGACAGGGCTGGGGCCAACGTCCCGACTTTC
.	.	TRBV6-1	TRBJ2-5	CASRGLGTPYQETQYF	TGTGCCAGCAGGGGCCTGGGAACCCCCTACCAAGAGACCCAGTACTTC
.	.	TRBV21-1	TRBJ2-7	CASSTAARQETYEQYF	TGTGCCAGCAGCACGGCTGCCAGACAGGAAACCTACGAGCAGTACTTC
few	TRBD2	TRBV20-1	TRBJ2-5	CSATSGASGGASETQYF	TGCAGTGCCACCTCAGGGGCTAGCGGGGGGGCATCGGAGACCCAGTACTTC
.	TRBD1	TRBV29-1	TRBJ2-5	CSVLGTAQETQYF	TGCAGCGTTCTAGGGACAGCCCAAGAGACCCAGTACTTC
many	TRBD1	TRBV4-1	TRBJ1-1	CASSQGQGVEAFF	TGCGCCAGCAGCCAGGGACAGGGGGTTGAAGCTTTCTTT
few	.	TRBV7-2	TRBJ2-7	CAISPGRSSYEQYF	TGTGCCATCTCTCCAGGACGCAGCTCCTACGAGCAGTACTTC
many	.	TRBV7-2	TRBJ1-4	CASSLAGWTAGELFF	TGTGCCAGCAGCTTAGCTGGGTGGACCGCCGGGGAACTGTTTTTT
.	.	TRBV14	TRBJ2-7	CASSPLQGGPYEQYF	TGTGCCAGCAGCCCCTTACAGGGAGGGCCCTACGAGCAGTACTTC
few	.	TRBV3-1	TRBJ2-6	CASSLPEGRPGANVLTF	TGTGCCAGCAGCCTACCCGAGGGGCGGCCCGGGGCCAACGTCCTGACTTTC
.	.	TRBV19	TRBJ2-5	CASSIGGYETQYF	TGTGCCAGTAGTATCGGGGGTTACGAGACCCAGTACTTC
few	TRBD1	TRBV20-1	TRBJ2-5	CSASGQGAGETQYF	TGCAGTGCTTCCGGACAGGGGGCCGGGGAGACCCAGTACTTC
few	.	TRBV5-1	TRBJ1-2	CASSLGPPNYGYTF	TGCGCCAGCAGCCTGGGACCGCCAAACTATGGCTACACCTTC
.	.	TRBV7-2	TRBJ1-1	CASSSLPTASNTEPFF	TGTGCCAGCAGCTCACTACCTACAGCTTCCAACACTGAACCTTTCTTT
few	TRBD1	TRBV7-2	TRBJ2-5	CASSLDGTGVREQYF	TGTGCCAGCAGCTTAGACGGGACAGGGGTGAGGGAGCAGTACTTC
.	.	TRBV20-1	TRBJ1-4	CSAPVADNEKLFF	TGCAGTGCTCCAGTGGCGGACAATGAAAAACTGTTTTTT
few	.	TRBV29-1	TRBJ1-2	CSVPTDQQIYTF	TGCAGCGTCCCTACGGACCAACAAATTTACACCTTC
many	.	TRBV5-1	TRBJ1-5	CASSLDTGLNQPQHF	TGCGCCAGCAGCTTGGATACAGGGCTCAATCAGCCCCAGCATTTT
once	TRBD1	TRBV10-2	TRBJ2-3	CASTIGETGPTDTQYF	TGCGCCAGCACCATAGGGGAGACAGGGCCAACAGATACGCAGTATTTT
few	.	TRBV18	TRBJ2-6	CASSRPGHTSSGANVLTF	TGTGCCAGCTCACGGCCGGGACACACGAGCTCTGGGGCCAACGTCCTGACTTTC
few	.	TRBV11-2	TRBJ2-1	CASSFESSSEQSF	TGTGCCAGCAGCTTTGAATCGAGCAGCGAGCAGTCCTTC
.	.	TRBV7-9	TRBJ2-7	CASSLAEGGLYEQYF	TGTGCCAGCAGCTTAGCCGAGGGGGGCCTTTACGAGCAGTACTTC
.	.	TRBV24-1	TRBJ2-1	CATSDGTLTYYNEQFF	TGTGCCACCAGTGATGGGACTTTGACGTACTACAATGAGCAGTTCTTC
.	TRBD2	TRBV6-1	TRBJ2-1	CASRSGGAGDEQFF	TGTGCCAGCAGATCGGGGGGGGCCGGGGATGAGCAGTTCTTC
.	.	TRBV6-2/TRBV6-3	TRBJ2-7	CASSYSPPFYEQYF	TGTGCCAGCAGTTACTCGCCTCCCTTCTACGAGCAGTACTTC
.	.	TRBV20-1	TRBJ1-2	CSGKGGSNYGYTF	TGCAGCGGGAAGGGCGGAAGTAACTATGGCTACACCTTC
.	TRBD1	TRBV29-1	TRBJ1-5	CSVSNDRDWPQHF	TGCAGCGTTTCTAATGACAGGGATTGGCCCCAGCATTTT
.	TRBD2	TRBV11-2	TRBJ2-5	CASGLAGLQETQYF	TGTGCCAGCGGGTTAGCGGGGTTACAAGAGACCCAGTACTTC
many	TRBD2	TRBV14	TRBJ2-7	CASSVAGGYEQYF	TGTGCCAGCAGCGTAGCGGGGGGCTACGAGCAGTACTTC
.	TRBD2	TRBV3-1	TRBJ2-1	CASSQGGGNLYNEQFF	TGTGCCAGCAGCCAGGGGGGAGGGAACCTCTACAATGAGCAGTTCTTC
.	.	TRBV28	TRBJ1-2	CASSHTRKYTF	TGTGCCAGCAGCCACACACGGAAATACACCTTC
few	TRBD1	TRBV9	TRBJ2-2	CASGTGGFFTGELFF	TGTGCCAGCGGGACAGGGGGTTTCTTCACCGGGGAGCTGTTTTTT
few	.	TRBV5-1	TRBJ2-3	CASSFYEGPTDTQYF	TGCGCCAGCAGCTTTTATGAGGGCCCCACAGATACGCAGTATTTT
few	.	TRBV6-6	TRBJ1-6	CAISGAYNSPLHF	TGTGCCATCTCCGGGGCCTATAATTCACCCCTCCACTTT
.	.	TRBV11-2	TRBJ2-3	CASSLGVIADTQYF	TGTGCCAGCAGCTTAGGCGTCATAGCAGATACGCAGTATTTT
.	.	TRBV30	TRBJ2-7	CAWSSSGPYEQYF	TGTGCCTGGAGTTCCTCCGGGCCATACGAGCAGTACTTC
few	.	TRBV4-2	TRBJ2-4	CASSQDRTGRDIQYF	TGTGCCAGCAGCCAAGATCGAACTGGACGGGACATTCAGTACTTC
few	.	TRBV20-1	TRBJ2-5	CSASNRVLQETQYF	TGCAGTGCTTCCAACAGGGTCCTACAAGAGACCCAGTACTTC
few	.	TRBV2	TRBJ2-4	CASSEAKNIQYF	TGTGCCAGCAGTGAAGCCAAAAACATTCAGTACTTC
.	.	TRBV5-1	TRBJ2-3	CASSLPTTGPVDTQYF	TGCGCCAGCAGCTTACCAACGACAGGCCCGGTAGATACGCAGTATTTT
.	.	TRBV2	TRBJ2-6	CASSAWDRANVLTF	TGTGCCAGCAGTGCGTGGGACAGGGCCAACGTCCTGACTTTC
.	.	TRBV12-3/TRBV12-4	TRBJ2-1	CASSLRFRGRGSSYNEQFF	TGTGCCAGCAGTTTAAGATTTCGGGGGCGGGGGAGCTCCTACAATGAGCAGTTCTTC
.	.	TRBV15	TRBJ1-2	CATSPWGGYGYTF	TGTGCCACCAGTCCATGGGGGGGCTATGGCTACACCTTC
.	.	TRBV5-1	TRBJ2-3	CASSLGQRQLVDTQYF	TGCGCCAGCAGCTTGGGACAGCGACAGTTAGTGGATACGCAGTATTTT
.	.	TRBV20-1	TRBJ2-5	CSASGPWGTQYF	TGCAGTGCTAGCGGGCCCTGGGGGACCCAGTACTTC